The 5 T cell receptor beta chains below were found in one sample sequenced in a study of type 1 and type 2 diabetes patients. PCR was run on genomic DNA. The TCR beta CDR3 region was amplified using 30 forward and 13 reverse primers. TCRdb re-analysed the multiplex PCR reads in MiXCR, keeping a single row per CDR3 protein. This sample has about 290,000 distinct CDR3 sequences; approximately 50% occur once, and the top ten carry roughly 13%. Material for sequencing was peripheral blood mononuclear cells (PBMCs). These receptor sequences come from a man younger than 35 with type 2 diabetes.

There are a few counts of this clonotype. The chain carries TRBV19 and TRBJ2-7; D is perhaps TRBD2 (5 bases). V gave up 1 base and J gave up 2 bases, with 9 bases separating them. CDR3 length: 14 residues. Germline assignment: CDR1 LNHDA and CDR2 SQIVND (reference sequence). CDR3 amino acids: CASSIGRGTYEQYF. CDR3 nucleotides: TGTGCCAGTAGTATAGGACGGGGAACCTACGAGCAGTACTTC.

The CDR3 protein is CAWSKGRGGPEAFF. The CDR3 region has the DNA TGTGCCTGGAGTAAGGGCAGGGGAGGTCCTGAAGCTTTCTTT. The chain has TRBV30 and TRBJ1-1; a possible D gene is TRBD1 (6 bases). This CDR3 has 14 amino acids. Trimming cost V 2 bases and J 6 bases, with 16 bases left between them. The germline gives CDR1 GTSNPN, CDR2 SVGIG (reference sequence). The whole variable domain, remainder taken from reference TRBV30 and TRBJ1-1, is SQTIHQWPATLVQPVGSPLSLECTVEGTSNPNLYWYRQAAGRGLQLLFYSVGIGQISSEVPQNLSASRPQDRQFILSSKKLLLSDSGFYLCAWSKGRGGPEAFFGQGTRLTVV.

V gene TRBV7-2 combines with J gene TRBJ2-5; a possible D gene is TRBD1 (7 bases). The germline V gene has CDR1 SGHTA and CDR2 FQGNSA. V shed 5 bases and J shed 2 bases, with 18 bases lying between them. This CDR3 is built from 16 residues. The chain's CDR3 is CASSPEPGGRQETQYF. The DNA for the CDR3 is TGTGCCAGCAGCCCAGAGCCAGGGGGGCGGCAAGAGACCCAGTACTTC. Combining the CDR3 with reference TRBV7-2 and TRBJ2-5 gives the whole variable domain GAGVSQSPSNKVTEKGKDVELRCDPISGHTALYWYRQSLGQGLEFLIYFQGNSAPDKSGLPSDRFSAERTGGSVSTLTIQRTQQEDSAVYLCASSPEPGGRQETQYFGPGTRLLVL.

The gene calls are TRBV7-3 and TRBJ1-5, with 8 bases lining up with TRBD1. V lost 8 bases and J lost 6; bases outside the gene matches: 12. This CDR3 has 15 amino acids. Germline lookup yields CDR1 SGHTA and CDR2 FQGTGA. The DNA for the CDR3 is TGTGCCAGCTCACCCACGGACAGGGCTAGTCAGCCCCAGCATTTT. Its protein product is CASSPTDRASQPQHF.

CDR3 sequence (DNA): TGTGCCAGCATCATACCTCCACAGGGGGTTGACACTGAAGCTTTCTTT. Amino acids: CASIIPPQGVDTEAFF. The gene calls are TRBV14 and TRBJ1-1, with 8 positions matching TRBD1. CDR1 SGHDN and CDR2 FVKESK come from the germline V gene. This CDR3 spans 16 amino acids. V shed 7 bases, J shed 3 bases, and the junction held 13 bases outside the gene matches. The whole variable domain, filled in from reference TRBV14 and TRBJ1-1, reads EAGVTQFPSHSVIEKGQTVTLRCDPISGHDNLYWYRRVMGKEIKFLLHFVKESKQDESGMPNNRFLAERTGGTYSTLKVQPAELEDSGVYFCASIIPPQGVDTEAFFGQGTRLTVV.